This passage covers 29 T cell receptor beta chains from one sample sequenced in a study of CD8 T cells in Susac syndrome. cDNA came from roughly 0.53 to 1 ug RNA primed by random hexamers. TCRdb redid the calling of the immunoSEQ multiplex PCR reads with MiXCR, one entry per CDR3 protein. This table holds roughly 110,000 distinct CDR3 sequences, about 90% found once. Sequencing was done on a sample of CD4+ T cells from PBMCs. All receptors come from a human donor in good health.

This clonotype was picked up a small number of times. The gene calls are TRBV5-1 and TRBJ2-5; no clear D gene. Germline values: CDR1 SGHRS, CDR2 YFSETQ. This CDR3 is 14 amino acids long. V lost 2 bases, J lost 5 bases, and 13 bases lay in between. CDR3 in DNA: TGCGCCAGCAGCTTCGGATCCGTCGGGGAGACCCAGTACTTC. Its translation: CASSFGSVGETQYF.

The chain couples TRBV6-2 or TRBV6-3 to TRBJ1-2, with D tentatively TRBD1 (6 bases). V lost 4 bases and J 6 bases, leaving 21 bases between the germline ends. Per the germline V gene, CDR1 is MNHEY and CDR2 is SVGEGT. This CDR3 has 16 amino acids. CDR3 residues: CASSSDSHPPPHGYTF. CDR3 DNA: TGTGCCAGCAGTTCGGACAGCCACCCGCCACCTCATGGCTACACCTTC.

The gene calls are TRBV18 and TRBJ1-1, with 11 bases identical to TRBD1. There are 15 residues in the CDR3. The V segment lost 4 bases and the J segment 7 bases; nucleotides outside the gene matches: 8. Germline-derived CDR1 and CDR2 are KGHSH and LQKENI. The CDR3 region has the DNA TGTGCCAGCTCACTAGTCGGACAGGGGGCAAGTGAAGCTTTCTTT. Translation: CASSLVGQGASEAFF.

CDR3 bases: TGTGCCAGCCAAGGCGGGGGGACAGATACGCAGTATTTT. This encodes CASQGGGTDTQYF. This chain links TRBV2 with TRBJ2-3; 8 bases map to TRBD2. The junction had 4 bases not matched to a gene; V was cut back by 8 bases and J by 3 bases. Germline CDR1 and CDR2: SNHLY and FYNNEI. The CDR3 extends over 13 amino acids.

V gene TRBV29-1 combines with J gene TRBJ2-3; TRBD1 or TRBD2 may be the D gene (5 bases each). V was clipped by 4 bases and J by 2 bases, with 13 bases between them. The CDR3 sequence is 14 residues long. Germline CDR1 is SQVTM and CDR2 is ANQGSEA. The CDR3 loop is CSVGGRGITDTQYF. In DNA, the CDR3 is TGCAGCGTTGGGGGCCGGGGAATCACAGATACGCAGTATTTT.

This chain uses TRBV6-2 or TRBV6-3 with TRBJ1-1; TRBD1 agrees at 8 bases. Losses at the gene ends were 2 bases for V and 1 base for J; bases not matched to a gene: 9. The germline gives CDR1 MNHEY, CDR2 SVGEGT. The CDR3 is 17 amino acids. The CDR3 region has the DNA TGTGCCAGCAGTTACCGGCGGACAGGGATGGCGAACACTGAAGCTTTCTTT. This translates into CASSYRRTGMANTEAFF.

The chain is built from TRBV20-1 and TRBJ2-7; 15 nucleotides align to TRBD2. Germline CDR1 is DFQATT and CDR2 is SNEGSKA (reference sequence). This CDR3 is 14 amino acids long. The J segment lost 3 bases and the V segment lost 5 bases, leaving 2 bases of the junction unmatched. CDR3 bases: TGCAGTGCTTGGACTAGCGGGAGGGTCTACGAGCAGTACTTC. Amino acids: CSAWTSGRVYEQYF.

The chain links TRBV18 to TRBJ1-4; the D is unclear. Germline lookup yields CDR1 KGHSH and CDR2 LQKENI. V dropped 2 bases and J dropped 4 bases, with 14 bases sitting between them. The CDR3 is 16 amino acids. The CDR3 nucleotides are TGTGCCAGCTCACCAACGTCCGGTCTTGGTAATGAAAAACTGTTTTTT. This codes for CASSPTSGLGNEKLFF.

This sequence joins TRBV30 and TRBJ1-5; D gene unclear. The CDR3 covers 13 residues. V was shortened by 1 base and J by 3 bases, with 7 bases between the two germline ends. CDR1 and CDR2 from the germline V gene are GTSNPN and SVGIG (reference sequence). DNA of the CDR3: TGTGCCTGGAGTGGGGCGCACAATCAGCCCCAGCATTTT. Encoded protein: CAWSGAHNQPQHF.

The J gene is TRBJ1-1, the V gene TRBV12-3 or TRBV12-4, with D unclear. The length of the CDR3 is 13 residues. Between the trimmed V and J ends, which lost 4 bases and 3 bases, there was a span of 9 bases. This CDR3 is CASSSMGYTEAFF. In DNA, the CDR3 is TGTGCCAGCAGTTCCATGGGGTACACTGAAGCTTTCTTT.

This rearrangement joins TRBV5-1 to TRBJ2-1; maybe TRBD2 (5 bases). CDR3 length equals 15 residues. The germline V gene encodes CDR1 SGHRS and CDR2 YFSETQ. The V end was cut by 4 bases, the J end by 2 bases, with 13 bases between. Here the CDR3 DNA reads TGCGCCAGCAGCCCCTGGGGAGTGCCCTACAATGAGCAGTTCTTC. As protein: CASSPWGVPYNEQFF.

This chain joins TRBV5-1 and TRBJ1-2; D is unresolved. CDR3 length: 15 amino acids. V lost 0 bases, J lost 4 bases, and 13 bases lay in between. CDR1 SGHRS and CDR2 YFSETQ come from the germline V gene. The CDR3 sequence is CASSLDSDGLYGYTF. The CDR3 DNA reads TGCGCCAGCAGCTTGGACAGCGACGGACTCTATGGCTACACCTTC. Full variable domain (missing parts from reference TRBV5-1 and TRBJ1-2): KAGVTQTPRYLIKTRGQQVTLSCSPISGHRSVSWYQQTPGQGLQFLFEYFSETQRNKGNFPGRFSGRQFSNSRSEMNVSTLELGDSALYLCASSLDSDGLYGYTFGSGTRLTVV.

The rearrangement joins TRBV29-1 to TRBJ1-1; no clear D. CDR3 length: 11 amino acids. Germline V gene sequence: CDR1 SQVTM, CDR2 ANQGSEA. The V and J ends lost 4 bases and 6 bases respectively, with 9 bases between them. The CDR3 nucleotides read TGCAGCGTTGCCGAGGGTTCTGAAGCTTTCTTT. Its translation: CSVAEGSEAFF.

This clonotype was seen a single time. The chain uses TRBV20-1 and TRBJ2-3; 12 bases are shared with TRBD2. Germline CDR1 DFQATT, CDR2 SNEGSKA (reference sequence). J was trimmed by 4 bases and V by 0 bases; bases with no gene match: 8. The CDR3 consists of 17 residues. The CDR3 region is CSARDLRLAGGPDTQYF. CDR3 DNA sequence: TGCAGTGCTAGAGATTTGAGGCTAGCGGGGGGGCCAGATACGCAGTATTTT.

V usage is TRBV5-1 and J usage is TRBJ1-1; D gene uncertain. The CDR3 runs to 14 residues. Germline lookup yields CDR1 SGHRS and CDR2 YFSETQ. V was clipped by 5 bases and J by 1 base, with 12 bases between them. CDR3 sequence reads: CASRTAFGNTEAFF. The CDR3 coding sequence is TGCGCCAGCAGAACCGCATTCGGGAACACTGAAGCTTTCTTT.

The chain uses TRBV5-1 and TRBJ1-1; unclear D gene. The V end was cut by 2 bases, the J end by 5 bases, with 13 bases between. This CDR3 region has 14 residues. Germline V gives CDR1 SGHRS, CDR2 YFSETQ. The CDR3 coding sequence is TGCGCCAGCAGCTTACGGCAAATCGGAACTGAAGCTTTCTTT. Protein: CASSLRQIGTEAFF. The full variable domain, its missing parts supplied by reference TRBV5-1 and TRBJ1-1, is KAGVTQTPRYLIKTRGQQVTLSCSPISGHRSVSWYQQTPGQGLQFLFEYFSETQRNKGNFPGRFSGRQFSNSRSEMNVSTLELGDSALYLCASSLRQIGTEAFFGQGTRLTVV.

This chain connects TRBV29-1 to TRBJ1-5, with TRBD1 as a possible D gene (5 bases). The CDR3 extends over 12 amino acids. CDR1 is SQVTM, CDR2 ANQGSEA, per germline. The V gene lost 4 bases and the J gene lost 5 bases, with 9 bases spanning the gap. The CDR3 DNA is TGCAGCGTTGTGGCGGGGGATCAGCCCCAGCATTTT. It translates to CSVVAGDQPQHF.

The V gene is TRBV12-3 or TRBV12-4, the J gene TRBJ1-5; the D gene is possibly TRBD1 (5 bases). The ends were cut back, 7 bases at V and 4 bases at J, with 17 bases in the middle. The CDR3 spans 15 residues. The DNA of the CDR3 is TGTGCCAGCACCTCATGGGACGGAGAGAATCAGCCCCAGCATTTT. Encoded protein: CASTSWDGENQPQHF.

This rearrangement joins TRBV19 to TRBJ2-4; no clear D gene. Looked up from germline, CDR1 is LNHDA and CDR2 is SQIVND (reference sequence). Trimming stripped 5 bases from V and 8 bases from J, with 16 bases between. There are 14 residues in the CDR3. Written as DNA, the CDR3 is TGTGCCAGTAGTCCTCCGGCAACGGCGGACATTCAGTACTTC. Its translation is CASSPPATADIQYF.

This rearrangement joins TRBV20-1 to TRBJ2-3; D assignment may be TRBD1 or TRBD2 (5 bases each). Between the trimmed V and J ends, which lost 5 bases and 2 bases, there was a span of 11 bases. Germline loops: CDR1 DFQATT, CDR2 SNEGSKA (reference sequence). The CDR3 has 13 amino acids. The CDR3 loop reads CSARDGPTDTQYF. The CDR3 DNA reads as TGCAGTGCTCGGGACGGACCCACAGATACGCAGTATTTT.

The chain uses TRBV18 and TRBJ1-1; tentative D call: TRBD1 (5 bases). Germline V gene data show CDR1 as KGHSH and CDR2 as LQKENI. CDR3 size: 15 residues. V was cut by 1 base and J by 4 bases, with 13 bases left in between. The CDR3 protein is CASSPQEGWSTEAFF. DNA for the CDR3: TGTGCCAGCTCACCACAGGAGGGGTGGTCCACTGAAGCTTTCTTT.

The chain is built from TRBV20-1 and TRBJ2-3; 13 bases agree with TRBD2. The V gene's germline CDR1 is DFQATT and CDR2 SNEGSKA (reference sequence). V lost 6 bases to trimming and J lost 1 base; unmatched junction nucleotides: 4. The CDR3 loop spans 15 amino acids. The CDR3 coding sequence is TGCAGTGCAGGAGGACTAGCGGGGGGCACAGATACGCAGTATTTT. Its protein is CSAGGLAGGTDTQYF.

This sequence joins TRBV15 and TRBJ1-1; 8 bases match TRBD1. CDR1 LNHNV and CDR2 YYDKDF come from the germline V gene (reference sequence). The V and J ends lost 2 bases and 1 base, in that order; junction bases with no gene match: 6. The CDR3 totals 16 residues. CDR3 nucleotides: TGTGCCACCAGCAGAACCGGAGGGACAGGGAACACTGAAGCTTTCTTT. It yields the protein CATSRTGGTGNTEAFF.

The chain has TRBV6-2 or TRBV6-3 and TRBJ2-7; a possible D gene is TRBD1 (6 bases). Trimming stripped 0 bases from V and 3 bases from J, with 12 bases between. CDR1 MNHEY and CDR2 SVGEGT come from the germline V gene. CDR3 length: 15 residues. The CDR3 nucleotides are TGTGCCAGCAGTTACTCGGCCGGGACACACTACGAGCAGTACTTC. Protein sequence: CASSYSAGTHYEQYF.

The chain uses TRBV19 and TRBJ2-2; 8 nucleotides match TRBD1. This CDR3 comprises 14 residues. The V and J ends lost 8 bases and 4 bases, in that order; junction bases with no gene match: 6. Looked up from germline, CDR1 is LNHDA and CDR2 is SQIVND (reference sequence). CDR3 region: CASQQGAPTGELFF. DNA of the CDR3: TGTGCCAGTCAGCAGGGGGCGCCCACCGGGGAGCTGTTTTTT.

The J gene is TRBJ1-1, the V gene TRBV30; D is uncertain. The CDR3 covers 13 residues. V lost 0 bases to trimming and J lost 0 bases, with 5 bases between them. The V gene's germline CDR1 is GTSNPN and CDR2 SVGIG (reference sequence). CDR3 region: CAWSVGMNTEAFF. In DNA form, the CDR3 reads TGTGCCTGGAGTGTAGGCATGAACACTGAAGCTTTCTTT. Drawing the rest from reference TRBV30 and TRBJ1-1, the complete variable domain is SQTIHQWPATLVQPVGSPLSLECTVEGTSNPNLYWYRQAAGRGLQLLFYSVGIGQISSEVPQNLSASRPQDRQFILSSKKLLLSDSGFYLCAWSVGMNTEAFFGQGTRLTVV.

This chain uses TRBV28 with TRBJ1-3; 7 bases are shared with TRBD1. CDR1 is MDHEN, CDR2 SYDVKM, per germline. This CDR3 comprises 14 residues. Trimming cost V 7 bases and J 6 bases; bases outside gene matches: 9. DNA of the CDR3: TGTGCCAGCACCCGCCGGGACAGTATAAACACCATATATTTT. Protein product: CASTRRDSINTIYF.

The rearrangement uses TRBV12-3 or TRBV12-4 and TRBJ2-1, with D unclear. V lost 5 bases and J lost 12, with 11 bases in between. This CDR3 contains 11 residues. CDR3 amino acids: CASSLFGPQFF. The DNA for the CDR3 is TGTGCCAGCAGTCTCTTCGGACCGCAGTTCTTC.

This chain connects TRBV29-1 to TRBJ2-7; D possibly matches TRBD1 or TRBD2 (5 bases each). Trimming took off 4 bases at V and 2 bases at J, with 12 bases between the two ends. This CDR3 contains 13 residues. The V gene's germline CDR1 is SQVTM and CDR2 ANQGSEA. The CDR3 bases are TGCAGCGTTGTTGAAGGGGAGACCTACGAGCAGTACTTC. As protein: CSVVEGETYEQYF.